A single sample gave rise to the 9 T cell receptor beta chains below, sequenced in a study of regulatory T cells in long-lasting Graves disease (dated by TCRdb to the early 2020s). The time point label for this specimen denotes: newly diagnosed GD, antithyroid drugs for less than 3 months. For both TCR sequencing and RNA sequencing, RNA was extracted from PBMCs in TRIzol. Preparation of the library involved multiplex PCR. Sequencing relied on an Illumina HiSeq 4000. iRepertoire HTBI primers and Arm-PCR amplification of CDR3 regions were used to construct TCR beta libraries. TCRdb reanalyzed the raw reads on its own, using fastp at Q25 for trimming and MiXCR for clone calling, and kept in-frame beta chains. Identical CDR3 protein sequences are pooled into one entry, listed with their most common genes and DNA. The sample profile shows 550,000 to 650,000 distinct CDR3 sequences; about 15% of them were found once. Around 12% of the sample comes from the top ten.

These data were also filed under a second study, of T cells in Graves' hyperthyroidism and ophthalmopathy.

Material: peripheral blood mononuclear cells (PBMCs), obtained at new diagnosis, from a patient treated with antithyroid drugs. The origin of the receptors is a man aged 18 to 29 with Graves disease. Donor details come from another sample of the same person, matched by shared clones.

This clonotype was observed a handful of times. This chain links TRBV20-1 with TRBJ1-6; no clear D. The CDR3 loop spans 15 amino acids. Germline CDR1 DFQATT, CDR2 SNEGSKA (reference sequence). V was clipped by 2 bases and J by 10 bases, with 18 bases between them. The CDR3 loop reads CSARRGEWRESPLHF. Written as DNA, the CDR3 is TGCAGTGCTAGAAGAGGAGAGTGGAGGGAATCACCCCTCCACTTT.

This clonotype has a single count. J is TRBJ2-1 and V is TRBV7-9, with D tentatively TRBD2 (7 bases). V was shortened by 5 bases and J by 8 bases, with 16 bases between the two germline ends. The CDR3 length is 14 residues. Germline assignment: CDR1 SEHNR and CDR2 FQNEAQ (reference sequence). The CDR3 protein is CASSRTWEGDEQFF. The CDR3 bases are TGTGCCAGCAGCAGGACTTGGGAGGGGGATGAGCAGTTCTTC.

This sequence joins TRBV13 and TRBJ1-1; a weak D match, TRBD1 (6 bases). There are 13 residues in the CDR3. Germline V gene lookup returns CDR1 PRHDT and CDR2 FYEKMQ (reference sequence). V lost 5 bases, J lost 11 bases, and 18 bases lay in between. CDR3 amino acids: CASSQDGQSYAFF. CDR3 nucleotides: TGTGCCAGCAGCCAAGATGGACAGTCATACGCTTTCTTT.

This chain uses TRBV7-9 with TRBJ1-5; 10 nucleotides align to TRBD1. The germline V gene has CDR1 SEHNR and CDR2 FQNEAQ (reference sequence). The V segment lost 2 bases and the J segment 1 base; nucleotides outside the gene matches: 11. This CDR3 region has 19 residues. CDR3 sequence: CASSLTGQGWGWSNQPQHF. DNA for the CDR3: TGTGCCAGCAGCTTAACGGGACAGGGGTGGGGCTGGAGCAATCAGCCCCAGCATTTT.

This clonotype was counted at least ten times. Here the CDR3 DNA reads TGTGCCAGCAGCTTAGGCGGCATGGCGGGAGTCTCGTTACGCTACGAGCAGTACTTC. It encodes CASSLGGMAGVSLRYEQYF. The rearrangement uses TRBV7-2 and TRBJ2-7; 7 bases are a match to TRBD2. Germline-derived CDR1 and CDR2 are SGHTA and FQGNSA. The CDR3 is 19 amino acids. The trim removed 1 base at V and 3 bases at J, leaving 18 bases unmatched. The whole variable domain, remainder taken from reference TRBV7-2 and TRBJ2-7, is GAGVSQSPSNKVTEKGKDVELRCDPISGHTALYWYRQSLGQGLEFLIYFQGNSAPDKSGLPSDRFSAERTGGSVSTLTIQRTQQEDSAVYLCASSLGGMAGVSLRYEQYFGPGTRLTVT.

The CDR3 region has the DNA TGCAGTGCTAGAGGCCTTACTAACTATGGCTACACCTTC. It encodes CSARGLTNYGYTF. The chain recombines TRBV20-1 with TRBJ1-2; D is uncertain. This CDR3 spans 13 amino acids. From germline, CDR1 is DFQATT and CDR2 SNEGSKA (reference sequence). V dropped 1 base and J dropped 0 bases, with 6 bases sitting between them.

A remark on this clonotype: Compared with germline, one end of the junction differs, possibly owing to a read error. This chain joins TRBV15 and TRBJ2-4; tentatively, D is TRBD1 or TRBD2 (5 bases each). There are 16 residues in the CDR3. Germline V gene data show CDR1 as LNHNV and CDR2 as YYDKDF (reference sequence). The CDR3, as DNA: TGTGCCACCGGCAGAGGGGCAGGGTCGGTCAAAAACATTCAGTACTTC. Its translation is CATGRGAGSVKNIQYF.

This clonotype was observed many times. The chain has TRBV7-9 and TRBJ2-2, with a tentative D call TRBD1 (6 bases). CDR1 SEHNR and CDR2 FQNEAQ come from the germline V gene (reference sequence). This CDR3 region has 13 residues. V was pared by 3 bases and J by 6 bases, with 8 bases between. As DNA, the CDR3 is TGTGCCAGCAGCTTCTACAGGGCCGGGGAGCTGTTTTTT. The encoded protein is CASSFYRAGELFF. The whole variable domain, remainder taken from reference TRBV7-9 and TRBJ2-2, is DTGVSQNPRHKITKRGQNVTFRCDPISEHNRLYWYRQTLGQGPEFLTYFQNEAQLEKSRLLSDRFSAERPKGSFSTLEIQRTEQGDSAMYLCASSFYRAGELFFGEGSRLTVL.

This clonotype was counted at least ten times. The CDR3 coding sequence is TGTGCCAGCAGTTTGCTTCAGTCCTACAATGAGCAGTTCTTC. Translating it yields CASSLLQSYNEQFF. The chain recombines TRBV12-3 or TRBV12-4 with TRBJ2-1; no reliable D call. The CDR3 is 14 residues long. With 3 bases removed from V and 1 base from J, the gap between germline ends came to 7 bases.